The source of this TCR beta chain is a study of CD8+CD57+ T cells in acquired aplastic anemia. Germline lookup yields CDR1 KGHDR and CDR2 SFDVKD. V was shortened by 1 base and J by 2 bases, with 6 bases between the two germline ends. The CDR3 loop spans 14 amino acids. The use of genomic DNA as template underpinned the TCR beta VDJ and CDR3 profiling. Using its own MiXCR run on the reads, TCRdb lists one record per CDR3 protein. The table includes 150,000 to 200,000 distinct CDR3 sequences, approximately 52% detected once. Flow cytometry had shown expanded CD8+CD57+ cells in the patients chosen for sequencing.

The chain recombines TRBV24-1 with TRBJ2-3; D is undetermined. This receptor was identified in a human donor with aplastic anemia. The specimen sequenced was sorted CD4+, CD8+, or CD8+CD57+ T cells (not recorded which) from PBMCs. Here the CDR3 reads CATSDFRYTDTQYF. The CDR3 nucleotides are TGTGCCACCAGTGATTTTCGTTACACAGATACGCAGTATTTT.